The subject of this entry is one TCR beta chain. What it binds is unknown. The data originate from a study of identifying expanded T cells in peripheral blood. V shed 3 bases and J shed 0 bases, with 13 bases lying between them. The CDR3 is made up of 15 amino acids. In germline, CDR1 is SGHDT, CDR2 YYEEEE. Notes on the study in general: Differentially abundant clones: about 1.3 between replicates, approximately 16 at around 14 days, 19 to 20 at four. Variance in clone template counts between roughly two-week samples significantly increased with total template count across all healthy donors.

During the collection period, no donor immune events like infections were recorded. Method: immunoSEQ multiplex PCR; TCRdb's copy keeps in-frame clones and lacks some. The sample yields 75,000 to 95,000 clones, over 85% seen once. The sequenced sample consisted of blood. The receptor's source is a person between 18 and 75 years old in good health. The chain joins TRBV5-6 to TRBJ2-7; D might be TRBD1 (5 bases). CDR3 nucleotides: TGTGCCAGCAGCTCGAGACGACAGCCCTCCTACGAGCAGTACTTC. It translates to CASSSRRQPSYEQYF.